This T cell receptor beta chain was identified in a study of blood T cell repertoires in COVID-19. The germline V gene has CDR1 SGHDT and CDR2 YYEEEE. The V end lost 4 bases, the J end lost 2 bases, and 13 bases lay between the germline ends. The CDR3 has 15 residues. Generated by immunoSEQ multiplex PCR, the TCRdb table keeps only in-frame clones and is missing some. The sample shows 200,000 to 300,000 clones, approximately 92% of them seen only once. Source material: peripheral blood. The chain carries TRBV5-6 and TRBJ1-3; tentative D call: TRBD1 (5 bases). The TCR originated in a young adult with COVID-19, enrolled during active disease. The chain's CDR3 is CASSPGAGTGNTIYF. The CDR3 nucleotides are TGTGCCAGCAGCCCTGGGGCAGGGACTGGAAACACCATATATTTT.